This TCR beta chain was profiled in a study of response to subunit inactivated influenza vaccine. One entry per CDR3 protein results from TCRdb running MiXCR on the RT-PCR reads. Among about 530,000 distinct CDR3 sequences, under 15% were seen once, and the ten largest hold around 13%. Germline V gene lookup returns CDR1 SGHTA and CDR2 FQGNSA. V lost 6 bases to trimming and J lost 4 bases; unmatched junction nucleotides: 9. This CDR3 is built from 14 residues. This clonotype was counted between two and nine times. The chain uses TRBV7-2 and TRBJ2-7, with 7 bases matching TRBD2. The TCR originated in a middle-aged man who received an inactivated influenza vaccine. This specimen consisted of PBMCs from blood, obtained 40 to 50 days after vaccination. The CDR3 coding sequence is TGTGCCAGCAGACCTAGCGGTCCCCTTTACGAGCAGTACTTC. Protein: CASRPSGPLYEQYF. The full variable domain, with the rest looked up from reference TRBV7-2 and TRBJ2-7, is GAGVSQSPSNKVTEKGKDVELRCDPISGHTALYWYRQSLGQGLEFLIYFQGNSAPDKSGLPSDRFSAERTGGSVSTLTIQRTQQEDSAVYLCASRPSGPLYEQYFGPGTRLTVT.